The rows below give T cell receptor beta chains drawn from one sample of a study of T cells in Graves' hyperthyroidism and ophthalmopathy. TCRdb itself ran the multiplex PCR reads through MiXCR, one entry per CDR3 protein. The data show roughly 510,000 distinct CDR3 sequences, 46% seen once. The sample taken for sequencing was peripheral blood or thyroid tissue (not recorded which). These TCRs come from an adult woman with Graves' disease, either hyperthyroidism or ophthalmopathy (not recorded which). The CDR3 runs from the conserved cysteine through the conserved F or W. D genes are given only for firm matches. Clone size appears in some rows only: once, few, many, or a class for an expanded clone.

d_gene | j_gene | abundance | v_gene | CDR3nt | CDR3aa
. | TRBJ2-7 | . | TRBV7-9 | TGTGCCAGCAGCCGAGAGGGGGGCTCCTACGAGCAGTACTTC | CASSREGGSYEQYF
. | TRBJ1-2 | . | TRBV7-2 | TGTGCCAGCAGCTTAGACAGAGGGACGGGCGGGCCTAACTTC | CASSLDRGTGGPNF
. | TRBJ1-5 | many | TRBV7-2 | TGTGCCAGCAGCTTAATAGGAGATCAGCCCCAGCATTTT | CASSLIGDQPQHF
. | TRBJ2-5 | . | TRBV7-2 | TGTGCCACCAGTCGGGACAACCAAGAGACCCAGTACTTC | CATSRDNQETQYF
. | TRBJ2-5 | many | TRBV7-2 | TGTGCCAGCAGCTTAGCCGGGGGAGTGGAGACCCAGTACTTC | CASSLAGGVETQYF
. | TRBJ1-6 | few | TRBV15 | TGTGCCACCAGCACCAATATTTCACCCCTCCACTTT | CATSTNISPLHF
TRBD2 | TRBJ2-7 | . | TRBV6-1 | TGTGCCAGCAGGGGGACTAGCGGCACCTACGAGCAGTACTTC | CASRGTSGTYEQYF
TRBD2 | TRBJ2-7 | . | TRBV7-9 | TGTGCCAGCAGCTCCTCCGGCGGGAGGCGAAACGAGCAGTACTTC | CASSSSGGRRNEQYF
. | TRBJ1-5 | many | TRBV6-2/TRBV6-3 | TGTGCCAGCAGACACAGGGGCAATCAGCCCCAGCATTTT | CASRHRGNQPQHF
. | TRBJ1-2 | many | TRBV19 | TGTGCCATCCAAGGGACCTCTAACTATGGCTACACCTTC | CAIQGTSNYGYTF
. | TRBJ2-2 | . | TRBV2 | TGTGCCAGCACCAGGGAAATCATCGGGGAGCTGTTTTTT | CASTREIIGELFF
. | TRBJ2-7 | . | TRBV7-9 | TGTGCCAGCTCACCGACTAACTCCTACGAGCAGTACTTC | CASSPTNSYEQYF
TRBD2 | TRBJ2-5 | . | TRBV24-1 | TGTGCCACCATCGGACTAGAGGGTCAAGAGACCCAGTACTTC | CATIGLEGQETQYF
TRBD1 | TRBJ1-2 | . | TRBV20-1 | TGCAGTGCTCCTACTACAGGGGGCACTTCCGGGGACGATGGCTACACCTTC | CSAPTTGGTSGDDGYTF
TRBD2 | TRBJ2-2 | many | TRBV7-3 | TGTGCCAGCAGCTTAGGCAGCGGGAGAACCGGGGAGCTGTTTTTT | CASSLGSGRTGELFF
TRBD2 | TRBJ2-7 | many | TRBV12-3/TRBV12-4 | TGTGCCAGCACCCGAGGACTAGCGGGAGCCTACGAGCAGTACTTC | CASTRGLAGAYEQYF
. | TRBJ1-6 | . | TRBV10-3 | TGTGCCATCAGCAACGGACTGAATTCACCCCTCCACTTT | CAISNGLNSPLHF
. | TRBJ1-4 | many | TRBV4-3 | TGCGCCAGCAGCCAAGATCAAGGCGCGACTAATGAAAAACTGTTTTTT | CASSQDQGATNEKLFF
TRBD2 | TRBJ2-3 | once | TRBV10-3 | TGTGCCATCAGTCCTGGGCGGGAGACGCAGTATTTT | CAISPGRETQYF
. | TRBJ2-2 | many | TRBV20-1 | TGCAGTGCTAGAGATAGGGCCGGCCGGGGAACGAACACCGGGGAGCTGTTTTTT | CSARDRAGRGTNTGELFF
. | TRBJ1-4 | . | TRBV7-9 | TGTGCCAGCTCCGAGACGGCCGGGAGTGAAAAACTGTTTTTT | CASSETAGSEKLFF
TRBD1 | TRBJ1-5 | few | TRBV6-2/TRBV6-3 | TGTGCCAGCGGGACAGTGGAATATCAGCCCCAGCATTTT | CASGTVEYQPQHF
TRBD1 | TRBJ1-1 | many | TRBV29-1 | TGCAGCGTTGAACGAGGGACAGGGAACACTGAAGCTTTCTTT | CSVERGTGNTEAFF
. | TRBJ1-1 | . | TRBV19 | TGTGCCAGTAGTAGATCATTGGCTACATCTGAAGCTTTCTTT | CASSRSLATSEAFF
. | TRBJ1-6 | many | TRBV20-1 | TGCAGTGCTAGGAGTGTGACAGCGATAAATTCACCCCTCCACTTT | CSARSVTAINSPLHF
. | TRBJ2-5 | . | TRBV2 | TGTGCCAGCCTGAGGGTGGGGAGCCAAGAGACCCAGTACTTC | CASLRVGSQETQYF
. | TRBJ1-1 | many | TRBV7-2 | TGTGCCAGCAGCCCTGGACAAATGAACACTGAAGCTTTCTTT | CASSPGQMNTEAFF
. | TRBJ1-1 | . | TRBV2 | TGTGCCAGCAGTGTACTTGAGGAAGCTTTCTTT | CASSVLEEAFF
TRBD1 | TRBJ2-5 | . | TRBV5-1 | TGCGCCAGCAGCTTGGGGGACAGCTTC | CASSLGDSF